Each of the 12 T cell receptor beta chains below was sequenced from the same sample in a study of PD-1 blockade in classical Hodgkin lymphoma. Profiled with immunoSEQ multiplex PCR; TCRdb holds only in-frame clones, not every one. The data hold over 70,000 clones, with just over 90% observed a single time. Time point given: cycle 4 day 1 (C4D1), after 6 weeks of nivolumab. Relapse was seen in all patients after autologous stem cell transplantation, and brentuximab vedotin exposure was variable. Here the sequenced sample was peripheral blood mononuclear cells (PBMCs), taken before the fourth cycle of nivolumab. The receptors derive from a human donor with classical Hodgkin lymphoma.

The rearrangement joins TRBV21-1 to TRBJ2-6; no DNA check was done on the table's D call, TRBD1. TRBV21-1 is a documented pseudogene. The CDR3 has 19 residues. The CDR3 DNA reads TGTGCCAGCAGCAAAGGCCGAAGAGGGGGCGGCTCTGGGGCCAACGTCCTGACTTTC. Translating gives CASSKGRRGGGSGANVLTF.

Written as DNA, the CDR3 is TGTGCCAGCAGATTGGTCTTGACAGACACTGAAGCTTTCTTT. Translating it yields CASRLVLTDTEAFF. The chain joins TRBV9 to TRBJ1-1, with D possibly being TRBD1 (5 bases). The CDR3 is made up of 14 amino acids. The V end lost 5 bases, the J end lost 3 bases, and 14 bases lay between the germline ends. From germline, CDR1 is SGDLS and CDR2 YYNGEE.

CDR3 residues: CASSPTDRGRNEQFF. The CDR3 nucleotides read TGTGCCAGCTCACCAACGGACAGGGGGAGGAATGAGCAGTTCTTC. This sequence joins TRBV18 and TRBJ2-1, with TRBD1 matching 10 bases. This CDR3 spans 15 amino acids. CDR1 and CDR2 (germline): KGHSH, LQKENI. J was trimmed by 7 bases and V by 2 bases; bases with no gene match: 5.

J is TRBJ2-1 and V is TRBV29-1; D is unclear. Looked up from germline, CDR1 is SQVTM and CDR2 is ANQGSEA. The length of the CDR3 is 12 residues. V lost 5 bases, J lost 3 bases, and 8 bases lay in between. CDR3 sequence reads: CSVLGNYNEQFF. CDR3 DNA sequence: TGCAGCGTTTTGGGAAACTACAATGAGCAGTTCTTC.

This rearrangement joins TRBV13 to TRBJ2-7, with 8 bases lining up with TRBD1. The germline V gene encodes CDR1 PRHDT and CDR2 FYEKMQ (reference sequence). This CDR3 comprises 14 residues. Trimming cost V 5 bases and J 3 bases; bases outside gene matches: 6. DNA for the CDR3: TGTGCCAGCAGCACCCGGGACAGGTTCTACGAGCAGTACTTC. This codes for CASSTRDRFYEQYF. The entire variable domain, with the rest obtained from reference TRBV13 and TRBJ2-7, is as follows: AAGVIQSPRHLIKEKRETATLKCYPIPRHDTVYWYQQGPGQDPQFLISFYEKMQSDKGSIPDRFSAQQFSDYHSELNMSSLELGDSALYFCASSTRDRFYEQYFGPGTRLTVT.

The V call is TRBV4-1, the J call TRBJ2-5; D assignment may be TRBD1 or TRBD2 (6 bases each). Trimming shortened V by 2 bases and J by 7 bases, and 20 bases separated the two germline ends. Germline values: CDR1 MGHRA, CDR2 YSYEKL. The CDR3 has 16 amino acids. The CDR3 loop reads CASSQLHRERERTQYF. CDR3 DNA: TGCGCCAGCAGCCAACTTCACAGGGAACGGGAGAGGACCCAGTACTTC.

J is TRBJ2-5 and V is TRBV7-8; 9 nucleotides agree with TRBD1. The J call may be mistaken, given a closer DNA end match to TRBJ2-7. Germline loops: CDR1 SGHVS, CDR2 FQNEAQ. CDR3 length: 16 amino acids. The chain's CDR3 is CASSLGWTGVSYEQYF. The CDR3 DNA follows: TGTGCCAGCAGCTTAGGTTGGACAGGGGTTTCCTACGAGCAGTACTTC.

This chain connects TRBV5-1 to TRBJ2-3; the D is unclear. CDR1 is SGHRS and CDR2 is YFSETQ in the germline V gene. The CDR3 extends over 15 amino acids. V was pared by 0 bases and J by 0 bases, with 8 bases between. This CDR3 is CASSLDTASTDTQYF. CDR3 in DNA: TGCGCCAGCAGCTTGGATACAGCAAGCACAGATACGCAGTATTTT.

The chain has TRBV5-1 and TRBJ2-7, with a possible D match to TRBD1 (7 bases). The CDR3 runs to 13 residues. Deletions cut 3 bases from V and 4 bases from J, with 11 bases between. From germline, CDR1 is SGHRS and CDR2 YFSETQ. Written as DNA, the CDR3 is TGCGCCAGCAGCTCAGGGGGGAATTACGAGCAGTACTTC. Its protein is CASSSGGNYEQYF.

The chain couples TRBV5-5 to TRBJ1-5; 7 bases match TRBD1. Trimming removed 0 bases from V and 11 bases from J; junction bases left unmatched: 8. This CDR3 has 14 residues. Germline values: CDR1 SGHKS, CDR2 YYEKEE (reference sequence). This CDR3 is CASSLGDSRAAQHF. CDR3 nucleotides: TGTGCCAGCAGCTTGGGGGACAGTCGCGCGGCCCAGCATTTT. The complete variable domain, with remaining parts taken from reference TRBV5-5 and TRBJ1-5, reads DAGVTQSPTHLIKTRGQQVTLRCSPISGHKSVSWYQQVLGQGPQFIFQYYEKEERGRGNFPDRFSARQFPNYSSELNVNALLLGDSALYLCASSLGDSRAAQHFGDGTRLSIL.

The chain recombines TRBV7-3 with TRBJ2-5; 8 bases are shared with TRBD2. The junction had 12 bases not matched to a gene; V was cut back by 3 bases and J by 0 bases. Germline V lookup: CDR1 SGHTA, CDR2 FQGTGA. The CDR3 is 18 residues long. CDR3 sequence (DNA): TGTGCCAGCAGCTTGCGCCCTAACGGAGCGGGGGACCAAGAGACCCAGTACTTC. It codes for CASSLRPNGAGDQETQYF.

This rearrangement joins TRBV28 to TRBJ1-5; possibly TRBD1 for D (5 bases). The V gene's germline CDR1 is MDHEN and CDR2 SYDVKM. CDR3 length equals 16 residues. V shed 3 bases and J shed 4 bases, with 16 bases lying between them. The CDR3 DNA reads TGTGCCAGCAGTTTGATCGGCGGGGCTCCGAATCAGCCCCAGCATTTT. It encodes CASSLIGGAPNQPQHF.